Given below is one TCR beta chain in context. Antigen: not known. V dropped 3 bases and J dropped 5 bases, with 14 bases sitting between them. CDR3 length: 14 residues. In germline, CDR1 is GTSNPN, CDR2 SVGIG (reference sequence). The authors sequenced unsorted PBMC DNA on ten immunoSEQ deep assay plates. TCRdb's table, derived via immunoSEQ multiplex PCR, lists solely in-frame clones and lacks some. The repertoire consists of approximately 470,000 clones, with around four fifths occurring once and the leading ten covering approximately 12%. The entry originates in a study of shared clonotypes between healthy human individuals. Healthy HIV-negative adults with no recent acute infections or vaccinations were recruited as donors. Study-level points and caveats: The authors expected sequencing depth to affect clonotype sharing among donors.

This chain joins TRBV30 and TRBJ1-5; no firm D call. The sequencing input was PBMCs. This TCR came from a woman in her thirties or forties in good health. Some clones in this sample may be carry-over from other donors' samples. The DNA for the CDR3 is TGTGCCTGGAGCGAAACAAACGAGGATCAGCCCCAGCATTTT. Translation gives CAWSETNEDQPQHF.